This TCR beta chain derives from a study of blood T cells in healthy people across ages. Germline CDR1 ENHRY, CDR2 SYGVKD. This CDR3 region has 14 residues. V was clipped by 6 bases and J by 8 bases, with 19 bases between them. For the second PCR, which ran for 7 to 11 cycles, a sample-barcoded 5' primer and a J-beta primer mix were used. TCRdb reprocessed the 5' RACE reads via MiXCR and lists one record per CDR3 protein. Of around 990,000 distinct CDR3 sequences listed, more than 30% are singletons. The gene calls are TRBV10-3 and TRBJ1-2; D perhaps matches TRBD1 (5 bases). Material: blood. This receptor was identified in a man between 18 and 35 years old in good health. The CDR3 bases are TGTGCCATCAGGAACACAACCGGGACTTGGGGCTACACCTTC. Protein: CAIRNTTGTWGYTF.